This T cell receptor (beta chain) comes out of a study of tissue T cells after allogeneic stem cell transplantation. This research-autopsy study prospectively enrolled adult allogeneic hematopoietic cell transplant recipients with steroid-refractory graft-versus-host disease. Every graft-versus-host disease patient had gastrointestinal disease and got several lines of graft-versus-host disease therapy. Some clones are missing from TCRdb's copy, which holds only in-frame ones; the method was immunoSEQ multiplex PCR. The data contain 2,800 or so clones, 50% to 65% of them singletons. The germline V gene has CDR1 MNHEY and CDR2 SVGAGI. V dropped 0 bases and J dropped 3 bases, with 12 bases sitting between them. This CDR3 spans 16 amino acids.

The sample was duodenal tissue, taken at autopsy. This chain links TRBV6-5 with TRBJ1-3; D unclear. The TCR originated in a male patient older than 55 with steroid-refractory graft-versus-host disease after an allogeneic stem cell transplant. The T cells may partly be graft donor cells. Here the CDR3 DNA reads TGTGCCAGCAGTTACTCATGGATTGGAAGTGGAAACACCATATATTTT. Protein: CASSYSWIGSGNTIYF.